These 2 T cell receptor beta chains share one sample of origin, sequenced in a study of T-cell reconstitution after alpha-beta-depleted transplantation in children. During its preparation, the TCRbeta library received unique molecular identifiers. TCRdb re-called the PCR reads with MiXCR, one entry per CDR3 protein. The sample records some 190,000 distinct CDR3 sequences, 8.5% to 14% being singletons. The sample consisted of PBMCs, taken before TCRalphabeta/CD19-depleted stem cell transplant. These receptors were collected from a boy aged 2 to 10 with acute myeloid leukemia, due to receive a stem cell transplant.

This clonotype was counted at least ten times. CDR3 sequence reads: CASSGTWTSGSRETQYF. For the CDR3, the DNA is TGTGCCAGCAGCGGAACATGGACTAGCGGGAGTAGGGAGACCCAGTACTTC. The genes are TRBV5-6 and TRBJ2-5; the match to TRBD2 covers 13 bases. Looked up from germline, CDR1 is SGHDT and CDR2 is YYEEEE. Losses at the gene ends were 4 bases for V and 5 bases for J; bases not matched to a gene: 11. CDR3 length equals 17 residues.

In its sample, this clonotype was seen a few times. The CDR3 DNA reads TGCGCCAGCAGCGCCGGGACAGATTTACAAGAGACCCAGTACTTC. Translation: CASSAGTDLQETQYF. V is TRBV5-1 and J is TRBJ2-5; 7 bases map to TRBD1. Germline CDR1 is SGHRS and CDR2 is YFSETQ. With V trimmed by 4 bases and J by 2 bases, 8 bases remained unmatched. The CDR3 loop spans 15 amino acids.